This TCR beta chain stems from a study of cytomegalovirus exposure and HLA in healthy donors. Comments on this clone: Its antigen is not identified.

The PCR was carried out with 60 Vbeta primers and 13 Jbeta primers. The table came from immunoSEQ multiplex PCR; TCRdb's copy has only in-frame clones and leaves some out. The profile shows around 190,000 clones, approximately 70% of them singletons. CDR3 length: 16 amino acids. Trimming removed 6 bases at V and 0 bases at J, with 17 bases between. Germline V gives CDR1 SEHNR, CDR2 FQNEAQ (reference sequence). General study points: Highly shared sequence variants in one cluster were likely a sequencing artifact. HLA allele associations emerged for roughly 17,000 TCR beta sequences in a later analysis, at 0.05 false discovery rate. Confirmation was obtained in vitro that three CMV-associated chains are specific for CMV antigens.

The chain has TRBV7-9 and TRBJ1-1; D is uncertain. The sample taken for sequencing was PBMCs. The clonotype comes from a woman aged 30 to 39 in good health and CMV-seropositive. CDR3 coding DNA: TGTGCCAGCAGTCACCCCCCGGAGGTCGTGAACACTGAAGCTTTCTTT. Translated: CASSHPPEVVNTEAFF.